These T cell receptor beta chains were read from a single sample in a study of blood T cell repertoires in COVID-19. Repertoires were generated with immunoSEQ multiplex PCR, while TCRdb's copy carries only in-frame clones and drops some. The sample contains fewer than 15,000 clones, around four fifths of which appear only once. The sample consisted of peripheral blood. Source of these receptors: a woman of 80 years or more with acute or convalescent COVID-19. Each CDR3 is given with its conserved first and last residue. The order of the fields is CDR3 protein, CDR3 DNA, clone size, V gene, CDR3 length, D gene, J gene. The D gene is left open where the match is weak. Where a row states a size, it is once, few, many or the class of an expanded clone; other rows omit it.

CDR3: CASSADRLNTEAFF
DNA: TGTGCCAGCAGTGCGGACAGGTTGAACACTGAAGCTTTCTTT
size: .
V: TRBV6-4
length: 14
D: TRBD1
J: TRBJ1-1

CDR3: CASSEGGTGGLGYTF
DNA: TGTGCCAGCAGTGAAGGAGGGACAGGGGGCCTTGGCTACACCTTC
size: few
V: TRBV25-1
length: 15
D: TRBD1
J: TRBJ1-2

CDR3: CASSLGGQGGVQYF
DNA: TGTGCCAGCAGTTTAGGGGGACAGGGGGGTGTCCAGTACTTC
size: .
V: TRBV28
length: 14
D: TRBD1
J: TRBJ2-5

CDR3: CASSFTAGGQETQYF
DNA: TGTGCCAGCAGCTTTACAGCGGGGGGACAAGAGACCCAGTACTTC
size: .
V: TRBV5-4
length: 15
D: TRBD2
J: TRBJ2-5

CDR3: CASRETGYTEAFF
DNA: TGTGCCAGCAGGGAGACAGGGTACACTGAAGCTTTCTTT
size: .
V: TRBV4-2
length: 13
D: TRBD1
J: TRBJ1-1

CDR3: CASSLGLAEQETQYF
DNA: TGTGCCAGCAGCTTAGGCCTAGCTGAACAAGAGACCCAGTACTTC
size: .
V: TRBV7-8
length: 15
D: .
J: TRBJ2-5

CDR3: CASSYFRTGLNTEAFF
DNA: TGTGCCAGCAGTTACTTTCGGACAGGGTTGAACACTGAAGCTTTCTTT
size: once
V: TRBV6-5
length: 16
D: TRBD1
J: TRBJ1-1

CDR3: CASSLTGEYEQYF
DNA: TGCGCCAGCAGTCTTACAGGGGAGTACGAGCAGTACTTC
size: .
V: TRBV5-1
length: 13
D: TRBD1
J: TRBJ2-7

CDR3: CASSLGQGAGGNQPQHF
DNA: TGTGCCAGCAGCTTAGGCCAGGGGGCGGGTGGCAATCAGCCCCAGCATTTT
size: .
V: TRBV11-2
length: 17
D: TRBD1
J: TRBJ1-5

CDR3: CASSERGYGYTF
DNA: TGCGCCAGCAGTGAGAGGGGCTATGGCTACACCTTC
size: .
V: TRBV10-1
length: 12
D: .
J: TRBJ1-2

CDR3: CASSLVTGMALGYTF
DNA: TGTGCCAGCAGCTTAGTGACGGGGATGGCCCTAGGCTACACCTTC
size: .
V: TRBV7-9
length: 15
D: .
J: TRBJ1-2

CDR3: CASRDRDYFGYTF
DNA: TGTGCCAGCAGGGACAGGGATTATTTTGGCTACACCTTC
size: once
V: TRBV6-5
length: 13
D: TRBD1
J: TRBJ1-2

CDR3: CSASLAGGRETQYF
DNA: TGCAGTGCTAGTCTAGCGGGGGGGCGAGAGACCCAGTACTTC
size: .
V: TRBV20-1
length: 14
D: TRBD2
J: TRBJ2-5

CDR3: CASSIVRGAGELFF
DNA: TGTGCCAGTAGTATAGTACGGGGGGCCGGGGAGCTGTTTTTT
size: .
V: TRBV19
length: 14
D: TRBD2
J: TRBJ2-2

CDR3: CASSESQGSGNTIYF
DNA: TGTGCCAGCAGTGAATCACAGGGCTCTGGAAACACCATATATTTT
size: .
V: TRBV6-4
length: 15
D: .
J: TRBJ1-3

CDR3: CASSISQDNSPLHF
DNA: TGTGCCAGTAGTATTTCACAGGATAATTCACCCCTCCACTTT
size: .
V: TRBV19
length: 14
D: .
J: TRBJ1-6

CDR3: CAGPGQGPATNEKLFF
DNA: TGTGCCGGCCCGGGACAGGGGCCAGCAACTAATGAAAAACTGTTTTTT
size: .
V: TRBV21-1
length: 16
D: .
J: TRBJ1-4

CDR3: CASRQLDYLSNTGELFF
DNA: TGCGCCAGCAGGCAACTGGACTACCTTTCGAACACCGGGGAGCTGTTTTTT
size: few
V: TRBV5-1
length: 17
D: .
J: TRBJ2-2

CDR3: CASSEVRGLAEAFF
DNA: TGTGCCAGCAGTGAAGTTAGGGGGCTGGCTGAAGCTTTCTTT
size: .
V: TRBV2
length: 14
D: TRBD1
J: TRBJ1-1

CDR3: CASRGSSVVWGYTF
DNA: TGTGCCAGCCGAGGTTCTTCAGTGGTCTGGGGCTACACCTTC
size: once
V: TRBV2
length: 14
D: .
J: TRBJ1-2

CDR3: CASSAGTSQPQHF
DNA: TGTGCCAGCAGCGCCGGGACTTCTCAGCCCCAGCATTTT
size: .
V: TRBV7-8
length: 13
D: .
J: TRBJ1-5

CDR3: CASSSRDEQFF
DNA: TGTGCCAGCAGCTCGAGGGATGAGCAGTTCTTC
size: .
V: TRBV7-9
length: 11
D: .
J: TRBJ2-1

CDR3: CASSYAAPTYNEQFF
DNA: TGTGCCAGCAGTTATGCTGCTCCCACTTACAATGAGCAGTTCTTC
size: .
V: TRBV6-5
length: 15
D: .
J: TRBJ2-1

CDR3: CASSSGWETQYF
DNA: TGTGCCAGCAGCAGCGGGTGGGAGACCCAGTACTTC
size: medium-sized
V: TRBV21-1
length: 12
D: .
J: TRBJ2-5

CDR3: CATSVGGANYGYTF
DNA: TGTGCCACCAGTGTCGGGGGAGCTAACTATGGCTACACCTTC
size: few
V: TRBV24-1
length: 14
D: .
J: TRBJ1-2

CDR3: CASLEVPTDTEAFF
DNA: TGTGCCAGCCTCGAGGTGCCAACGGACACTGAAGCTTTCTTT
size: .
V: TRBV6-5
length: 14
D: .
J: TRBJ1-1

CDR3: CASSFGGYGYTF
DNA: TGTGCCAGCAGCTTCGGAGGCTATGGCTACACCTTC
size: .
V: TRBV7-9
length: 12
D: .
J: TRBJ1-2

CDR3: CASSVTDRFNTEAFF
DNA: TGTGCCAGCAGCGTAACGGACAGATTCAACACTGAAGCTTTCTTT
size: .
V: TRBV9
length: 15
D: .
J: TRBJ1-1

CDR3: CASSQEYYGNYGYTF
DNA: TGCGCCAGCAGCCAAGAGTACTACGGGAATTATGGCTACACCTTC
size: .
V: TRBV4-1
length: 15
D: .
J: TRBJ1-2

CDR3: CASSGWGTNEKLFF
DNA: TGTGCCAGCAGCGGCTGGGGCACTAATGAAAAACTGTTTTTT
size: .
V: TRBV9
length: 14
D: .
J: TRBJ1-4

CDR3: CASSSPGQGHQPQHF
DNA: TGTGCCAGCAGTTCCCCGGGACAGGGGCATCAGCCCCAGCATTTT
size: .
V: TRBV6-5
length: 15
D: TRBD1
J: TRBJ1-5

CDR3: CASSTGLAGGPDTQYF
DNA: TGCGCCAGCAGCACCGGACTAGCGGGGGGGCCAGATACGCAGTATTTT
size: .
V: TRBV5-1
length: 16
D: TRBD2
J: TRBJ2-3

CDR3: CAAGRGYEQYF
DNA: TGTGCCGCAGGTCGGGGATACGAGCAGTACTTC
size: .
V: TRBV5-4
length: 11
D: .
J: TRBJ2-7

CDR3: CASSALPNPTDTQYF
DNA: TGTGCCAGCAGCGCCCTCCCTAACCCCACAGATACGCAGTATTTT
size: .
V: TRBV7-7
length: 15
D: .
J: TRBJ2-3

CDR3: CASSQSDRVEKLFF
DNA: TGTGCCAGCAGCCAATCCGACAGGGTTGAAAAACTGTTTTTT
size: once
V: TRBV3-1/TRBV3-2
length: 14
D: TRBD1
J: TRBJ1-4

CDR3: CSVDRQGALNEQFF
DNA: TGCAGCGTTGATAGACAGGGGGCGCTTAATGAGCAGTTCTTC
size: .
V: TRBV29-1
length: 14
D: TRBD1
J: TRBJ2-1

CDR3: CASSYRGGGETQYF
DNA: TGTGCCAGCAGTTACAGGGGAGGTGGAGAGACCCAGTACTTC
size: .
V: TRBV6-5
length: 14
D: .
J: TRBJ2-5

CDR3: CASSPGEPSGNTIYF
DNA: TGCGCCAGCAGCCCGGGAGAACCCTCTGGAAACACCATATATTTT
size: .
V: TRBV5-1
length: 15
D: .
J: TRBJ1-3

CDR3: CASSPPSAGLETQYF
DNA: TGTGCCAGCAGCCCCCCCTCGGCGGGGTTAGAGACCCAGTACTTC
size: .
V: TRBV11-2
length: 15
D: .
J: TRBJ2-5

CDR3: CASSPDGNYGYTF
DNA: TGTGCCAGCAGCCCCGACGGGAACTATGGCTACACCTTC
size: few
V: TRBV7-6
length: 13
D: .
J: TRBJ1-2

CDR3: CASRASGVIFGYTF
DNA: TGTGCCAGCAGGGCATCAGGGGTTATCTTTGGCTACACCTTC
size: .
V: TRBV2
length: 14
D: .
J: TRBJ1-2

CDR3: CASKARRNSPLHF
DNA: TGTGCCTCCAAGGCCAGGAGGAATTCACCCCTCCACTTT
size: .
V: TRBV19
length: 13
D: .
J: TRBJ1-6

CDR3: CASSVGDRGRVGEKLFF
DNA: TGTGCCAGCAGCGTAGGGGACAGGGGGCGCGTAGGTGAAAAACTGTTTTTT
size: once
V: TRBV9
length: 17
D: TRBD1
J: TRBJ1-4

CDR3: CSASKQGSRTEAFF
DNA: TGCAGTGCTAGTAAACAGGGATCCCGAACTGAAGCTTTCTTT
size: few
V: TRBV20-1
length: 14
D: .
J: TRBJ1-1

CDR3: CASSPGLAAGNEQFF
DNA: TGTGCCAGCAGCCCGGGACTAGCTGCAGGCAATGAGCAGTTCTTC
size: .
V: TRBV7-9
length: 15
D: TRBD2
J: TRBJ2-1

CDR3: CASSLVGRGTGAYEQYF
DNA: TGTGCCAGCAGCTTAGTGGGGCGTGGGACAGGGGCTTACGAGCAGTACTTC
size: .
V: TRBV11-2
length: 17
D: TRBD1
J: TRBJ2-7

CDR3: CASSLQDTNTEAFF
DNA: TGCGCCAGCAGCTTACAGGATACGAACACTGAAGCTTTCTTT
size: .
V: TRBV5-1
length: 14
D: .
J: TRBJ1-1

CDR3: CASAKGGGMYDEQYF
DNA: TGTGCCAGCGCCAAAGGGGGGGGAATGTACGACGAGCAGTACTTC
size: few
V: TRBV7-8
length: 15
D: .
J: TRBJ2-7

CDR3: CASSLMAGGEQYF
DNA: TGTGCCAGCAGCTTAATGGCAGGGGGTGAGCAGTACTTC
size: few
V: TRBV7-9
length: 13
D: TRBD1
J: TRBJ2-7

CDR3: CASSLGHSSSGNTIYF
DNA: TGTGCCAGCAGCCTGGGACACTCGAGCTCTGGAAACACCATATATTTT
size: .
V: TRBV5-4
length: 16
D: .
J: TRBJ1-3

CDR3: CASSFSSGGDTQYF
DNA: TGCGCCAGCAGCTTTTCTAGCGGGGGTGATACGCAGTATTTT
size: .
V: TRBV5-1
length: 14
D: TRBD2
J: TRBJ2-3

CDR3: CASSLVRQGVAEAFF
DNA: TGTGCCAGCAGCTTGGTACGACAGGGGGTCGCTGAAGCTTTCTTT
size: few
V: TRBV11-1
length: 15
D: TRBD1
J: TRBJ1-1

CDR3: CAGKAGSGGPDTQYF
DNA: TGTGCCGGAAAAGCGGGTAGCGGGGGCCCAGATACGCAGTATTTT
size: .
V: TRBV21-1
length: 15
D: .
J: TRBJ2-3

CDR3: CASSLSGQVTYEQYF
DNA: TGCGCCAGCAGCTTGTCCGGACAGGTCACCTACGAGCAGTACTTC
size: .
V: TRBV5-1
length: 15
D: TRBD1
J: TRBJ2-7

CDR3: CASSIDREGSYEQYF
DNA: TGTGCCAGTAGTATAGACCGAGAGGGCTCCTACGAGCAGTACTTC
size: .
V: TRBV19
length: 15
D: .
J: TRBJ2-7

CDR3: CASSLAWTGGFNEQYF
DNA: TGTGCCAGCAGCTTGGCCTGGACAGGGGGCTTCAACGAGCAGTACTTC
size: few
V: TRBV5-4
length: 16
D: TRBD1
J: TRBJ2-7

CDR3: CASSHGTRGFGETQYF
DNA: TGTGCCAGCAGCCACGGGACAAGGGGCTTCGGAGAGACCCAGTACTTC
size: .
V: TRBV5-4
length: 16
D: .
J: TRBJ2-5